This entry describes one T cell receptor beta chain. The data belong to a study of blood T cell repertoires in COVID-19. Background on the study: Whether acute or convalescent, the COVID-19 samples came from the United States, Italy and Spain. T cells, B-cell-depleted T cells, or PBMCs supplied cDNA or gDNA.

As originally analysed: How many nucleated cells were present was estimated from reference gene primer amplification. Assay: immunoSEQ multiplex PCR; the TCRdb copy retains only in-frame clones and omits some. Clone size and the V and J calls come from that table; the DNA yielded D and trimming. This sample has hundreds of thousands of clones, with 88% found just once. Seattle enrolled patients during active infection and tracked them longitudinally. CDR3 length equals 14 residues. Germline V gene sequence: CDR1 SQVTM, CDR2 ANQGSEA. Trimming took 3 bases from V and 2 from J, leaving 14 bases between them.

This rearrangement joins TRBV29-1 to TRBJ2-7; D is possibly TRBD1 (7 bases). The sequence was obtained from a woman in her forties or fifties with COVID-19, enrolled during active disease. The sequencing sample was made of peripheral blood. As DNA, the CDR3 is TGCAGCGTTGAGGAGGGGGCACGGACCTACGAGCAGTACTTC. Translated: CSVEEGARTYEQYF.